The T cell receptor (beta chain) described here comes from a study of blood T cells in healthy people across ages. The CDR3 loop spans 18 amino acids. Germline CDR1 MNHNS, CDR2 SASEGT. With regard to this clonotype: This could be a read error, since a much larger clone is one nucleotide away.

A J-beta primer mix and a sample-barcoded 5' primer were used in a second PCR of about 7 to 11 cycles. TCRdb independently ran MiXCR on the 5' RACE reads; one entry per CDR3 protein. The sample yields over 550,000 distinct CDR3 sequences, roughly 31% seen once. Peripheral blood from each donor was collected in a volume of about 10 milliliters. Material: blood. This chain connects TRBV6-1 to TRBJ2-7, with 9 bases matching TRBD1. Near its end, the DNA agrees better with TRBJ2-5, so the J call may be wrong. This TCR was recovered from a woman aged 80 or older in good health. DNA for the CDR3: TGTACCAGCAGTCCGACCAATCCCGGGACAGGGCGACGAGAGACCCAGTACTTC. Translated: CTSSPTNPGTGRRETQYF.